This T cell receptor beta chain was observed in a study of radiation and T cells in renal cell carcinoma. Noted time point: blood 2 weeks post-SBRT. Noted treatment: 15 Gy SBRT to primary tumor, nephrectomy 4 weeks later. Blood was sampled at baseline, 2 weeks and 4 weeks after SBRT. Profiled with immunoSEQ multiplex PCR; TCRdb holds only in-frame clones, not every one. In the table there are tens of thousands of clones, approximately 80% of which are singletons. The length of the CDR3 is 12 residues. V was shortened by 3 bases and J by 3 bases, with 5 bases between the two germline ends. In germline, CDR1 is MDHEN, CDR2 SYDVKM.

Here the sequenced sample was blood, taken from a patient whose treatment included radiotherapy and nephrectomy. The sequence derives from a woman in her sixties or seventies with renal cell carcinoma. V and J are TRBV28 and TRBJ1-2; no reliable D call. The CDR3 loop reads CASSLLDYGYTF. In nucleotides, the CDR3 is TGTGCCAGCAGTTTGTTAGACTATGGCTACACCTTC.